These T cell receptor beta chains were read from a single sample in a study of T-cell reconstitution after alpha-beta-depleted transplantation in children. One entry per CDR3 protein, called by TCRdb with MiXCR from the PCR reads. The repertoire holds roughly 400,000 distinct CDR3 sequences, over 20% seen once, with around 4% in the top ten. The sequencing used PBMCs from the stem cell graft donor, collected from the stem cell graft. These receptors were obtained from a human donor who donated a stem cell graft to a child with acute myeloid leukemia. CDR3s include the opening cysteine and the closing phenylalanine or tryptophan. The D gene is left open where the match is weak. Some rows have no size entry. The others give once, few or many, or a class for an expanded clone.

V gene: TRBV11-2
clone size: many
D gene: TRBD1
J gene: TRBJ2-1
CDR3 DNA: TGTGCCAGCAGCTTAGGCGGACAGGGACATGGGGATGAGCAGTTCTTC
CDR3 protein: CASSLGGQGHGDEQFF

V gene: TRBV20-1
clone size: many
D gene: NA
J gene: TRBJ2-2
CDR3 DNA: TGCAGTGCAGAAGGACTCGCGAACACCGGGGAGCTGTTTTTT
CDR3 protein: CSAEGLANTGELFF

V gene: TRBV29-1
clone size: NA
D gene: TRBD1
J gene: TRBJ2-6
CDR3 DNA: TGCAGCGCTGTAGACAGGGCTACTGGGGCCAACGTCCTGACTTTC
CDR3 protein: CSAVDRATGANVLTF

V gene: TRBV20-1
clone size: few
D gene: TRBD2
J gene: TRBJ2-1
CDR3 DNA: TGCAGTGCTAACCTTCCTAGCGGGAGGGTCCGGAGTGAGCAGTTCTTC
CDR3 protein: CSANLPSGRVRSEQFF

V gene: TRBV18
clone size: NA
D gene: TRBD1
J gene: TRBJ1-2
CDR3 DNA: TGTGCCAGCGCTGAGGACAGGGTAGACTATGGCTACACCTTC
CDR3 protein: CASAEDRVDYGYTF

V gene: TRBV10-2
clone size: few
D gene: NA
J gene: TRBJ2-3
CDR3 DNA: TGCGCCAGCAAGCGGACACCAAGCACAGATACGCAGTATTTT
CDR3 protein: CASKRTPSTDTQYF

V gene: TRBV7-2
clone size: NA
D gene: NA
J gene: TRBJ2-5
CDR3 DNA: TGTGCCAGCAGCTTAGCGAGCCTCCAAGAGACCCAGTACTTC
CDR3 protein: CASSLASLQETQYF

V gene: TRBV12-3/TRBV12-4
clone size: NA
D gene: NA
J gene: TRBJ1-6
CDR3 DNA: TGTGCCAGCAGCTCCCGATATTCACCCCTCCACTTT
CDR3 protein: CASSSRYSPLHF

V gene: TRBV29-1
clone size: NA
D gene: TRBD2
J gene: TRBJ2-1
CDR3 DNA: TGCAGCGTTGGGTCCCTAGCGGGAGCGAATGAGCAGTTCTTC
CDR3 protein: CSVGSLAGANEQFF

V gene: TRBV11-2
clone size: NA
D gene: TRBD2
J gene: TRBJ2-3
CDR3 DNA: TGTGCCAGCAGTCTTGGACTAGCGGGACTTGTTGGCACAGATACGCAGTATTTT
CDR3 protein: CASSLGLAGLVGTDTQYF

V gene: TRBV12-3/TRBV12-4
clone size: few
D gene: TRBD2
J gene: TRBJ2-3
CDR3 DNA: TGTGCCAGTGCTTGGGGACTAGCGGGCCCGGACACCTCCACAGATACGCAGTATTTT
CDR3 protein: CASAWGLAGPDTSTDTQYF

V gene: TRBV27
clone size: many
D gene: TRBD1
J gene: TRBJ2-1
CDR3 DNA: TGTGCCACCAACCCAACAGGGGCCACCTACAATGAGCAGTTCTTC
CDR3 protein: CATNPTGATYNEQFF

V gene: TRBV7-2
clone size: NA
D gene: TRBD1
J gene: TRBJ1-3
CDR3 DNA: TGTGCCAGCAGCCTAGGACAGGGGGGCCTCTCTGGAAACACCATATATTTT
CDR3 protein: CASSLGQGGLSGNTIYF

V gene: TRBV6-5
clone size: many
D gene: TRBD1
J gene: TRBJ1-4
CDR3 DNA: TGTGCCAGCAGTTACTGGACAGGGACTAATGAAAAACTGTTTTTT
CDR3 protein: CASSYWTGTNEKLFF